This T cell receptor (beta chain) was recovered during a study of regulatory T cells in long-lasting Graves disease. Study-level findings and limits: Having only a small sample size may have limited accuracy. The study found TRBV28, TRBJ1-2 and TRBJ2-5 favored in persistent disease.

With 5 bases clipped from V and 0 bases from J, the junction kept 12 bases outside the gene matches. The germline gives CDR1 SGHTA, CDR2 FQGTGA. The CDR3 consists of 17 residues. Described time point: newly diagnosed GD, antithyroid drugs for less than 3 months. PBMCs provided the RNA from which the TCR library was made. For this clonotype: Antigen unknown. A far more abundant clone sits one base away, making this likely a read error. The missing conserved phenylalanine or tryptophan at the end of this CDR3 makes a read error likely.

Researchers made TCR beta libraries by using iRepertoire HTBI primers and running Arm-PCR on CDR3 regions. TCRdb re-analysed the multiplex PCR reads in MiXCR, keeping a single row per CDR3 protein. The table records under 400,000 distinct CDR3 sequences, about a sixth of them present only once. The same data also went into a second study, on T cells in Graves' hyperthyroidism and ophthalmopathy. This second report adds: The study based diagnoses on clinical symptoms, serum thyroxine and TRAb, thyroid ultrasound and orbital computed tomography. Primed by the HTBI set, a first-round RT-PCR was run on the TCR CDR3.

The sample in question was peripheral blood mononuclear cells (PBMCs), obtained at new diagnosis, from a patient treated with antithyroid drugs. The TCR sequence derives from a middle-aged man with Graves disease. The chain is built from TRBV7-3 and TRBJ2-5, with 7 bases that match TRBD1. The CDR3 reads CASSLRARQGHQETQYS. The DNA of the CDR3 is TGTGCCAGCAGCCTACGAGCCAGACAGGGCCACCAAGAGACCCAGTACTCC.